This entry is about one T cell receptor (beta chain). The repertoire was sequenced with immunoSEQ multiplex PCR; TCRdb's copy has only in-frame clones and lacks some. The data hold around 140,000 clones, with over 70% observed a single time. CDR1 is SGHTA, CDR2 FQGNSA, per germline. Trimming took off 7 bases at V and 3 bases at J, with 13 bases between the two ends. This CDR3 comprises 14 residues. The source of the sample is a study of blood T cell repertoires in COVID-19. The source of this sequence is a man in his sixties or seventies who had recovered from COVID-19. Material for sequencing was peripheral blood. J is TRBJ2-1 and V is TRBV7-2; D remains unclear. The CDR3 is CASNQMTRYNEQFF. The CDR3 DNA follows: TGTGCCAGCAACCAAATGACTCGCTACAATGAGCAGTTCTTC. The full variable domain, with the rest looked up from reference TRBV7-2 and TRBJ2-1, is GAGVSQSPSNKVTEKGKDVELRCDPISGHTALYWYRQSLGQGLEFLIYFQGNSAPDKSGLPSDRFSAERTGGSVSTLTIQRTQQEDSAVYLCASNQMTRYNEQFFGPGTRLTVL.